These 16 T cell receptor beta chains originate from one sample sequenced in a study of blood T cell repertoires in COVID-19. Sequenced by immunoSEQ multiplex PCR; TCRdb stores in-frame clones only, minus some. The sample yields a few hundred thousand clones, 89% seen once. What was sequenced was PBMCs or T cells enriched from blood (not recorded which). These receptors came from a woman between 45 and 65 years old who had been exposed to COVID-19.

The V call is TRBV5-1, the J call TRBJ2-7; tentatively, D is TRBD1 (6 bases). Germline V gene sequence: CDR1 SGHRS, CDR2 YFSETQ. Trimming pared 4 bases from V and 2 bases from J, leaving 19 bases between. The CDR3 sequence is 16 residues long. CDR3 protein: CASSQGSGSLTYEQYF. The CDR3 DNA sequence: TGCGCCAGCAGCCAGGGGTCGGGAAGCTTAACCTACGAGCAGTACTTC.

The chain combines TRBV5-1 with TRBJ1-1; D remains unclear. This CDR3 has 13 amino acids. Trimming took off 0 bases at V and 0 bases at J, with 3 bases between the two ends. In germline, CDR1 is SGHRS, CDR2 YFSETQ. The CDR3 reads CASSLAVNTEAFF. The DNA for the CDR3 is TGCGCCAGCAGCTTGGCCGTGAACACTGAAGCTTTCTTT.

This chain joins TRBV30 and TRBJ2-5; 7 nucleotides agree with TRBD1. This CDR3 comprises 13 residues. V lost 2 bases to trimming and J lost 9 bases; unmatched junction nucleotides: 9. Germline assignment: CDR1 GTSNPN and CDR2 SVGIG (reference sequence). As DNA, the CDR3 is TGTGCCTGGAGTCCCACAAAGAGGGGGCCCCAGTACTTC. Its protein product is CAWSPTKRGPQYF.

The table lists this clone with a count of one. The chain carries TRBV6-5 and TRBJ2-3; D unclear. CDR1 is MNHEY and CDR2 is SVGAGI in the germline V gene. This CDR3 is 11 amino acids long. The V and J ends lost 6 bases and 2 bases respectively, with 3 bases between them. In DNA, the CDR3 is TGTGCCAGCAGCCACACAGATACGCAGTATTTT. Translation gives CASSHTDTQYF.

This clone was picked up a small number of times. This sequence joins TRBV27 and TRBJ2-3, with D perhaps matching TRBD2 (5 bases). V lost 2 bases, J lost 4 bases, and 10 bases lay in between. Looked up from germline, CDR1 is MNHEY and CDR2 is SMNVEV (reference sequence). CDR3 length: 14 residues. This CDR3 reads CASSLRGPSDTQYF. Written as DNA, the CDR3 is TGTGCCAGCAGTTTACGGGGTCCCTCAGATACGCAGTATTTT.

The sample holds one count of this clone. V and J are TRBV9 and TRBJ2-7; D perhaps matches TRBD1 (5 bases). The V gene lost 2 bases and the J gene lost 2 bases, with 11 bases spanning the gap. The CDR3 is 14 amino acids. Germline-derived CDR1 and CDR2 are SGDLS and YYNGEE. The CDR3 reads CASSVGPSPYEQYF. In DNA, the CDR3 is TGTGCCAGCAGCGTGGGGCCCAGCCCCTACGAGCAGTACTTC.

The V call is TRBV24-1, the J call TRBJ1-5, with D possibly being TRBD1 (5 bases). V lost 5 bases, J lost 2 bases, and 15 bases lay in between. This CDR3 is built from 16 residues. The germline V gene has CDR1 KGHDR and CDR2 SFDVKD. CDR3 in DNA: TGTGCCACCAGTGCCACCTCGGGGGGTGGCAATCAGCCCCAGCATTTT. Translated, it gives CATSATSGGGNQPQHF.

The chain combines TRBV23-1 with TRBJ1-5, with D hard to call. TRBV23-1 is given ORF status, its function remaining uncertain. The ends were cut back, 0 bases at V and 0 bases at J, with 12 bases in the middle. The length of the CDR3 is 17 residues. CDR3 sequence reads: CASSQSVQPYSNQPQHF. The CDR3 DNA reads as TGCGCCAGCAGTCAATCTGTACAGCCTTATAGCAATCAGCCCCAGCATTTT.

This rearrangement joins TRBV18 to TRBJ2-5; 7 nucleotides align to TRBD1. Germline V CDR1 and CDR2: KGHSH, LQKENI. Trimming cost V 1 base and J 3 bases; bases outside gene matches: 8. The CDR3 is 16 residues long. The CDR3 spells CASSPLRQGFEETQYF. CDR3 DNA: TGTGCCAGCTCACCACTACGACAGGGATTCGAAGAGACCCAGTACTTC.

The V call is TRBV3-1 (or the pseudogene TRBV3-2), the J call TRBJ2-3, with no clear D. This CDR3 comprises 14 residues. The germline V gene encodes CDR1 LGHDT and CDR2 YNNKEL (reference sequence). Trimming shortened V by 1 base and J by 10 bases, and 15 bases separated the two germline ends. The CDR3 region is CASSQAGRVGPQYF. DNA of the CDR3: TGTGCCAGCAGCCAAGCTGGTCGGGTCGGTCCGCAGTATTTT.

DNA for the CDR3: TGTGCCAGCTCACTATCGGGACAGCCTAATTCACCCCTCCACTTT. The encoded protein is CASSLSGQPNSPLHF. This rearrangement joins TRBV18 to TRBJ1-6; TRBD1 matches 7 bases. The CDR3 consists of 15 residues. CDR1 is KGHSH and CDR2 is LQKENI in the germline V gene. Unmatched junction bases numbered 6, after V lost 4 bases and J lost 6 bases. The full variable domain, its missing parts supplied by reference TRBV18 and TRBJ1-6, is NAGVMQNPRHLVRRRGQEARLRCSPMKGHSHVYWYRQLPEEGLKFMVYLQKENIIDESGMPKERFSAEFPKEGPSILRIQQVVRGDSAAYFCASSLSGQPNSPLHFGNGTRLTVT.

V and J are TRBV19 and TRBJ2-4; D call uncertain. Germline CDR1 LNHDA, CDR2 SQIVND (reference sequence). This CDR3 is built from 17 residues. Trimming pared 1 base from V and 0 bases from J, leaving 13 bases between. The CDR3 is CASSIGQAILAKNIQYF. CDR3 nucleotide sequence: TGTGCCAGTAGTATAGGTCAGGCTATACTAGCCAAAAACATTCAGTACTTC.

The CDR3 sequence: CASRYLTGSYEQYF. DNA for the CDR3: TGCGCCAGCAGATATCTGACAGGTTCCTACGAGCAGTACTTC. This chain connects TRBV5-1 to TRBJ2-7, with D perhaps matching TRBD1 (6 bases). The CDR3 loop spans 14 amino acids. Germline CDR1 and CDR2: SGHRS and YFSETQ. Between the trimmed V and J ends, which lost 5 bases and 1 base, there was a span of 13 bases.

This sequence joins TRBV28 and TRBJ2-2, with TRBD1 identical over 8 bases. Germline V gene sequence: CDR1 MDHEN, CDR2 SYDVKM. V gave up 7 bases and J gave up 5 bases; unmatched junction bases: 6. The CDR3 spans 14 residues. For the CDR3, the DNA is TGTGCCAGCAAATCAGGGGGCAAAACCGGGGAGCTGTTTTTT. Its translation is CASKSGGKTGELFF.

CDR3 sequence (DNA): TGTGCCTGGACTCAACCTGATACAATGAACACTGAAGCTTTCTTT. Encoded protein: CAWTQPDTMNTEAFF. The chain carries TRBV30 and TRBJ1-1; no definite D call. There are 15 residues in the CDR3. Germline values: CDR1 GTSNPN, CDR2 SVGIG (reference sequence). V was pared by 4 bases and J by 0 bases, with 15 bases between. The full variable domain, with the rest looked up from reference TRBV30 and TRBJ1-1, is SQTIHQWPATLVQPVGSPLSLECTVEGTSNPNLYWYRQAAGRGLQLLFYSVGIGQISSEVPQNLSASRPQDRQFILSSKKLLLSDSGFYLCAWTQPDTMNTEAFFGQGTRLTVV.

The chain combines TRBV28 with TRBJ1-2; 9 bases are shared with TRBD1. The CDR3 totals 16 residues. The V and J ends lost 1 base and 6 bases, in that order; junction bases with no gene match: 9. The germline V gene has CDR1 MDHEN and CDR2 SYDVKM. Here the CDR3 DNA reads TGTGCCAGCAGTTTATACCGGGACAGGGTACTCGATGGCTACACCTTC. Encoded protein: CASSLYRDRVLDGYTF.